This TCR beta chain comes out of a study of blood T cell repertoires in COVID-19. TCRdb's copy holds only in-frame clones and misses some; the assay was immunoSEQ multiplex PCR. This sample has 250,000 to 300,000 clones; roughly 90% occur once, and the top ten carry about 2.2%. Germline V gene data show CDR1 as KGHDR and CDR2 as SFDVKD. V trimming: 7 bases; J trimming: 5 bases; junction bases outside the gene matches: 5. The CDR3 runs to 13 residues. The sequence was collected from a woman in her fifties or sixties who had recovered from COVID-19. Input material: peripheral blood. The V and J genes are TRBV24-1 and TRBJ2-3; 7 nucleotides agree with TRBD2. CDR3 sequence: CATSGGIGDTQYF. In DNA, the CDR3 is TGTGCCACCAGCGGGGGGATAGGAGATACGCAGTATTTT.